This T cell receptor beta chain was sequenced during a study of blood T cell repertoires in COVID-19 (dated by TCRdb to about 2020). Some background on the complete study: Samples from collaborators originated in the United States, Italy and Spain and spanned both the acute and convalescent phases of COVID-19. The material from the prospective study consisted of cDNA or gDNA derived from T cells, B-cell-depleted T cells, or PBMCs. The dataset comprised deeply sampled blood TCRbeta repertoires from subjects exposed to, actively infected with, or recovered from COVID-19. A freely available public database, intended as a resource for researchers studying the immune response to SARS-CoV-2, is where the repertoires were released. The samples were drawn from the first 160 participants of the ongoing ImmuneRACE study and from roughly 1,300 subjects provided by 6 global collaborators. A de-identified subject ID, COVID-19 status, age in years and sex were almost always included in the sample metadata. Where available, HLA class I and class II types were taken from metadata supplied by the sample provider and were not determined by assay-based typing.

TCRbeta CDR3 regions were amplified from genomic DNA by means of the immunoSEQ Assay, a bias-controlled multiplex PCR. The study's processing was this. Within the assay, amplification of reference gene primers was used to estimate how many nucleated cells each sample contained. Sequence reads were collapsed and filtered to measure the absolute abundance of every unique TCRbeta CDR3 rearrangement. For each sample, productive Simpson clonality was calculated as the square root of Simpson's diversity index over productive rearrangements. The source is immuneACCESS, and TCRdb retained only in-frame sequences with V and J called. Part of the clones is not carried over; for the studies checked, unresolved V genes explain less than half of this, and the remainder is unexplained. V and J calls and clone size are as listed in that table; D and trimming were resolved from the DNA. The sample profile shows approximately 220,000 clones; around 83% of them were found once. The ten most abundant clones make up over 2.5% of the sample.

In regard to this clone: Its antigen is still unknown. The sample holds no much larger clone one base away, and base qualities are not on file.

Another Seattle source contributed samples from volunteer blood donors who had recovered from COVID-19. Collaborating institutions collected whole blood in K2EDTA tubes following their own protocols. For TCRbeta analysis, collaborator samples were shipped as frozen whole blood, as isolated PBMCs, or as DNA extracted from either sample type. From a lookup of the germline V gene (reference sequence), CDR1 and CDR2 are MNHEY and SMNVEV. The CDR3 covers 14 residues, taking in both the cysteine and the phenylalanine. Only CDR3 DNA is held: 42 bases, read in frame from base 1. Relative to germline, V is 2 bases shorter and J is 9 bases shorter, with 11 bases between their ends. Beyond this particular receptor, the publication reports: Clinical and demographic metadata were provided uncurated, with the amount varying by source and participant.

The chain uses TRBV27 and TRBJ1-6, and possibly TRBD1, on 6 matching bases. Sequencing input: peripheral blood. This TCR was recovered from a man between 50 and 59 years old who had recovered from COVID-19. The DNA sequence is TGTGCCAGCAGTTTAGGGACATTAAGTTCACCCCTCCACTTT. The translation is CASSLGTLSSPLHF.